The 8 T cell receptor beta chains listed next were all sequenced from one sample in a study of shared clonotypes between healthy human individuals. Data came from immunoSEQ multiplex PCR; TCRdb stores just in-frame clones and leaves some out. The sample has about 1,900,000 clones; approximately 95% are singletons. Naive CD8 populations comprised CD45RO-negative cells positively selected for CCR7, excluding terminally differentiated effector memory CD45RA+ cells. Sequenced: naive CD8+ T cells sorted from blood. The receptor source for this set is a young man in good health.

The rearrangement links TRBV5-6 to TRBJ1-5; perhaps TRBD1 as D (6 bases). Germline CDR1 reads SGHDT; CDR2 reads YYEEEE. CDR3 length: 15 amino acids. With 2 bases removed from V and 4 bases from J, the gap between germline ends came to 13 bases. CDR3 DNA: TGTGCCAGCAGCTTTTCTGGCAGGGGTAATCAGCCCCAGCATTTT. It specifies CASSFSGRGNQPQHF.

For this clone: Distinct nucleotide sequences in the sample also encode this CDR3. The chain uses TRBV27 and TRBJ2-1; D is possibly TRBD2 (6 bases). CDR1 and CDR2 from the germline V gene are MNHEY and SMNVEV (reference sequence). The CDR3 is made up of 12 amino acids. Trimming left V 5 bases short and J 10 bases short, with 12 bases between. The CDR3 DNA reads as TGTGCCAGCAGTCTCCGGGCGGGGGAGCAGTTCTTC. Protein product: CASSLRAGEQFF.

The chain couples TRBV4-3 to TRBJ2-5; D is undetermined. The length of the CDR3 is 15 residues. Trimming removed 4 bases at V and 0 bases at J, with 12 bases between. Germline assignment: CDR1 LGHNA and CDR2 YSLEER. DNA of the CDR3: TGCGCCAGCAGCCGGAAGTACCCTCACCAAGAGACCCAGTACTTC. This gives the protein CASSRKYPHQETQYF.

The rearrangement links TRBV6-6 to TRBJ1-2; possibly TRBD1 for D (6 bases). Trimming cost V 4 bases and J 5 bases, with 11 bases left between them. Germline CDR1 reads MNHNY; CDR2 reads SVGAGI (reference sequence). The CDR3 loop spans 13 amino acids. The CDR3 region is CASSWEGGYGYTF. CDR3 in DNA: TGTGCCAGCAGTTGGGAGGGGGGGTATGGCTACACCTTC.

The chain is built from TRBV11-2 and TRBJ2-5; 14 nucleotides line up with TRBD2. The CDR3 is 18 residues long. CDR1 and CDR2 (germline): SGHAT, FQNNGV. After removal of 5 bases from V and 2 bases from J, the junction contained 10 bases not matched to a gene. Here the CDR3 reads CASSRGTSGGYSQETQYF. CDR3 sequence (DNA): TGTGCCAGCAGCAGGGGGACTAGCGGGGGATACTCGCAAGAGACCCAGTACTTC. The full variable domain, rest sourced from reference TRBV11-2 and TRBJ2-5, is EAGVAQSPRYKIIEKRQSVAFWCNPISGHATLYWYQQILGQGPKLLIQFQNNGVVDDSQLPKDRFSAERLKGVDSTLKIQPAKLEDSAVYLCASSRGTSGGYSQETQYFGPGTRLLVL.

The chain uses TRBV5-1 and TRBJ2-1; the D gene is possibly TRBD2 (6 bases). This CDR3 has 17 amino acids. Trimming took off 1 base at V and 0 bases at J, with 14 bases between the two ends. CDR1 is SGHRS, CDR2 YFSETQ, per germline. The CDR3 protein is CASSLLLAKSSYNEQFF. DNA for the CDR3: TGCGCCAGCAGCTTGTTGCTAGCGAAGAGCTCCTACAATGAGCAGTTCTTC.

The CDR3: CASSDSGTAGNTPYEQYF. The CDR3 DNA is TGTGCCAGCAGTGATTCAGGGACAGCGGGAAATACACCCTACGAGCAGTACTTC. V usage is TRBV2 and J usage is TRBJ2-7; D is perhaps TRBD1 or TRBD2 (7 bases each). Deletions cut 3 bases from V and 2 bases from J, with 23 bases between. The CDR3 totals 18 residues. Germline CDR1 SNHLY, CDR2 FYNNEI.

V usage is TRBV5-6 and J usage is TRBJ2-5, with D perhaps being TRBD1 or TRBD2 (5 bases each). V lost 1 base to trimming and J lost 3 bases, with 10 bases between them. There are 14 residues in the CDR3. CDR1 and CDR2 (germline): SGHDT, YYEEEE. The CDR3 region is CASSLWGFEETQYF. CDR3 in DNA: TGTGCCAGCAGCTTGTGGGGGTTCGAAGAGACCCAGTACTTC.